One and the same sample provided the 28 T cell receptor beta chains below, sequenced in a study of blood T cells in healthy people across ages. A second PCR of 7 to 11 cycles used a sample-barcoded 5' primer and a J-beta primer mix. TCRdb re-called the 5' RACE reads through MiXCR, storing one row per CDR3 protein. The data show about 700,000 distinct CDR3 sequences, 32% seen once. Sequencing input: blood. The receptors were sampled from a woman over 75 in good health.

This clonotype was found many times. V is TRBV18 and J is TRBJ2-7; D gene ambiguous. The CDR3 loop spans 16 amino acids. The germline CDR1 and CDR2 sequences are KGHSH and LQKENI. V gave up 3 bases and J gave up 5 bases, with 20 bases separating them. DNA of the CDR3: TGTGCCAGCTCACCCTCAAGAGGCGCAAGTTTCCACGAGCAGTACTTC. Amino acid sequence: CASSPSRGASFHEQYF.

V usage is TRBV28 and J usage is TRBJ2-5; D gene ambiguous. Near its end, the DNA agrees better with TRBJ2-7, so the J call may be wrong. The CDR3 is 14 residues long. CDR1 and CDR2 (germline): MDHEN, SYDVKM. CDR3 coding DNA: TGTGCCAGCACCGGGCTCGAATCCTCCTACGAGCAGTACTTC. Protein sequence: CASTGLESSYEQYF.

A note on this clonotype: This may stem from a read error, because a much larger clone lies one nucleotide away. This sequence joins TRBV27 and TRBJ1-2; TRBD1 matches 9 bases. The CDR3 has 15 amino acids. CDR1 is MNHEY and CDR2 is SMNVEV in the germline V gene (reference sequence). CDR3 sequence: CAGSIDRGRGYGYTF. Written as DNA, the CDR3 is TGTGCCGGCAGTATCGACAGGGGGAGGGGCTATGGCTACACCTTC.

This clonotype was recorded once. One end of the junction fails to match germline, which may point to a read error. The chain links TRBV10-3 to TRBJ2-7; the D gene is possibly TRBD1 (8 bases). The germline V gene encodes CDR1 ENHRY and CDR2 SYGVKD. This CDR3 comprises 14 residues. The CDR3 bases are TGTGCCTTCAGGGAGGGGCAGGGGGCGGGCGAGCAGTACTTC. Translating gives CAFREGQGAGEQYF.

For this clonotype: A much larger clone lies one base from this, so it may be a read error. The chain couples TRBV28 to TRBJ2-7; 7 bases map to TRBD1. J gave up 5 bases and V 5 bases, and 12 bases lay outside the gene matches. CDR1 MDHEN and CDR2 SYDVKM come from the germline V gene. The CDR3 extends over 15 amino acids. The CDR3: CASSPSGTAPHEQYF. CDR3 bases: TGTGCCAGCAGTCCATCCGGGACAGCGCCGCACGAGCAGTACTTC.

This clonotype was found many times. This chain joins TRBV7-2 and TRBJ1-2; D not certain. V lost 0 bases to trimming and J lost 3 bases, with 8 bases between them. CDR1 and CDR2 from the germline V gene are SGHTA and FQGNSA. The CDR3 is 14 amino acids. DNA for the CDR3: TGTGCCAGCAGCTTAGCAAGAGGATACTATGGCTACACCTTC. It is translated as CASSLARGYYGYTF.

This clonotype has at least ten counts. The V and J genes are TRBV6-5 and TRBJ2-4; the D call may be TRBD1 or TRBD2 (5 bases each). Per germline, CDR1 MNHEY and CDR2 SVGAGI. This CDR3 is built from 17 residues. Trimming stripped 0 bases from V and 0 bases from J, with 12 bases between. The CDR3 sequence: CASSYSSGTGAKNIQYF. CDR3 DNA: TGTGCCAGCAGTTACTCGTCAGGGACGGGAGCCAAAAACATTCAGTACTTC.

The chain employs TRBV20-1 and TRBJ1-5; 9 positions match TRBD1. The V gene's germline CDR1 is DFQATT and CDR2 SNEGSKA (reference sequence). V lost 3 bases, J lost 1 base, and 10 bases stayed unmatched. CDR3 length: 17 amino acids. CDR3 residues: CSAREIQGARSNQPQHF. The CDR3 DNA is TGCAGTGCTAGGGAGATACAGGGGGCGAGGAGCAATCAGCCCCAGCATTTT.

The V gene is TRBV2, the J gene TRBJ1-6; D ambiguous. Trimming took 8 bases from V and 4 from J, leaving 12 bases between them. The CDR3 is 14 amino acids. Germline assignment: CDR1 SNHLY and CDR2 FYNNEI. Here the CDR3 reads CASAREGYNSPLHF. The CDR3 DNA is TGTGCCAGCGCTCGGGAGGGATATAATTCACCCCTCCACTTT.

The chain is built from TRBV5-1 and TRBJ2-1; no clear D gene. V was shortened by 0 bases and J by 9 bases, with 10 bases between the two germline ends. Germline values: CDR1 SGHRS, CDR2 YFSETQ. The CDR3 contains 13 residues. The CDR3 region has the DNA TGCGCCAGCAGCTTGGGTGGAGCCCCTGAGCAGTTCTTC. As protein: CASSLGGAPEQFF.

The J gene is TRBJ2-1, the V gene TRBV19, with D possibly TRBD2 on 5 matching bases. Germline V gives CDR1 LNHDA, CDR2 SQIVND (reference sequence). The CDR3 runs to 14 residues. The ends were cut back, 3 bases at V and 8 bases at J, with 14 bases in the middle. The CDR3: CASSMRERIHEQFF. As DNA, the CDR3 is TGTGCCAGTAGTATGAGGGAACGCATCCATGAGCAGTTCTTC.

The table lists this clonotype with many counts. The rearrangement links TRBV7-2 to TRBJ2-3; TRBD1 might be the D (5 bases). CDR3 size: 15 residues. Germline V gives CDR1 SGHTA, CDR2 FQGNSA. The V and J ends lost 1 base and 4 bases respectively, with 12 bases between them. Here the CDR3 DNA reads TGTGCCAGCAGCTTAGAGGGGCTCCGAGCAGATACGCAGTATTTT. Amino acid sequence: CASSLEGLRADTQYF.

Worth noting for this clonotype: A junction end diverges from the germline sequence, so it may reflect a read error. This chain uses TRBV6-5 with TRBJ2-4; D is perhaps TRBD2 (5 bases). Germline V gene sequence: CDR1 MNHEY, CDR2 SVGAGI. CDR3 length: 19 residues. Here the CDR3 DNA reads TGCGCCAGCAGTTACTCGAATTACGGGGAAGGTTCGGACAAAAACATTCAGTACTTC. Amino acids: CASSYSNYGEGSDKNIQYF.

Of note for this clonotype: This sequence may be a read error, since a much larger clone differs from it by one base. The gene calls are TRBV4-1 and TRBJ1-5; possibly TRBD1 for D (5 bases). Germline-derived CDR1 and CDR2 are MGHRA and YSYEKL. The CDR3 covers 14 residues. Trimming took 0 bases from V and 6 from J, leaving 9 bases between them. CDR3 in amino acids: CASSQDGGCQPQHF. As DNA, the CDR3 is TGCGCCAGCAGCCAAGATGGGGGTTGTCAGCCCCAGCATTTT.

The rearrangement uses TRBV20-1 and TRBJ1-1; D might be TRBD1 (5 bases). Germline V lookup: CDR1 DFQATT, CDR2 SNEGSKA (reference sequence). The CDR3 extends over 11 amino acids. Trimming took off 5 bases at V and 10 bases at J, with 14 bases between the two ends. The CDR3: CSALREEGAFF. DNA of the CDR3: TGCAGTGCTCTCAGGGAGGAGGGAGCTTTCTTT.

CDR3 in amino acids: CASSRYKGRDEEQYF. In DNA, the CDR3 is TGTGCCAGCAGCCGGTACAAGGGACGCGACGAAGAGCAGTACTTC. V gene TRBV4-2 combines with J gene TRBJ2-7, with D perhaps matching TRBD1 or TRBD2 (5 bases each). This CDR3 comprises 15 residues. V lost 4 bases to trimming and J lost 7 bases, with 20 bases between them. Germline V lookup: CDR1 LGHNA, CDR2 YNFKEQ.

This clonotype was seen at least ten times. The gene calls are TRBV9 and TRBJ1-5; D might be TRBD1 (5 bases). Germline V CDR1 and CDR2: SGDLS, YYNGEE. Trimming removed 0 bases at V and 0 bases at J, with 13 bases between. The CDR3 length is 17 residues. In DNA form, the CDR3 reads TGTGCCAGCAGCGTAGACGACAGTAATTATAGCAATCAGCCCCAGCATTTT. This translates into CASSVDDSNYSNQPQHF.

The chain employs TRBV12-3 or TRBV12-4 and TRBJ2-3, with TRBD2 matching 9 bases. V was pared by 5 bases and J by 3 bases, with 6 bases of the junction left unmatched. The CDR3 is made up of 15 amino acids. The CDR3 bases are TGTGCCAGCAGTCGAGTGCGGGGGGGGACAGATACGCAGTATTTT. Translation gives CASSRVRGGTDTQYF.

This clonotype was seen just once. This is likely a read error, given that the CDR3 carries no conserved phenylalanine or tryptophan at its end. The chain couples TRBV2 to TRBJ1-2, with unresolved D. V shed 4 bases and J shed 0 bases, with 9 bases lying between them. Germline-derived CDR1 and CDR2 are SNHLY and FYNNEI. The CDR3 length is 14 residues. As DNA, the CDR3 is TGTGCCAGCAGTGGGCAGAAAGCTAACTATGGCTACACCTGC. It is translated as CASSGQKANYGYTC.

This chain connects TRBV6-1 to TRBJ2-7, with D uncertain. The CDR3 contains 15 residues. Germline V gives CDR1 MNHNS, CDR2 SASEGT. V was trimmed by 4 bases and J by 3 bases, leaving 16 bases between them. The CDR3 DNA reads as TGTGCCAGCAGTGGTACTGGCAGGTTCGGCTACGAGCAGTACTTC. Translated, it gives CASSGTGRFGYEQYF.

This clonotype was found many times. The rearrangement uses TRBV30 and TRBJ2-3; D call uncertain. Trimming took off 0 bases at V and 5 bases at J, with 9 bases between the two ends. The CDR3 has 13 amino acids. Looked up from germline, CDR1 is GTSNPN and CDR2 is SVGIG (reference sequence). The CDR3 sequence: CAWSVRVLDTQYF. The DNA of the CDR3 is TGTGCCTGGAGTGTACGGGTTTTAGATACGCAGTATTTT.

In regard to this clonotype: This sequence may be a read error, since a much larger clone differs from it by one base. The gene calls are TRBV20-1 and TRBJ2-6, with D perhaps matching TRBD2 (6 bases). The V end was cut by 5 bases, the J end by 8 bases, with 13 bases between. Germline loops: CDR1 DFQATT, CDR2 SNEGSKA (reference sequence). The CDR3 runs to 13 residues. CDR3 protein: CSAPTGVTNVLTF. In DNA form, the CDR3 reads TGCAGTGCTCCCACGGGGGTGACCAACGTCCTGACTTTC.

In this sample, this clonotype turned up once. The chain uses TRBV20-1 and TRBJ1-2; 9 nucleotides line up with TRBD1. Germline CDR1 and CDR2: DFQATT and SNEGSKA (reference sequence). V was pared by 5 bases and J by 3 bases, with 10 bases of the junction left unmatched. CDR3 length: 15 amino acids. The CDR3 nucleotides read TGCAGTGCTTACCGTTGGGACAGGGAGGACTATGGCTACACCTTC. Translation gives CSAYRWDREDYGYTF.

This clonotype appeared a single time. This likely comes from a read error, as the CDR3 has no conserved phenylalanine or tryptophan at its end. This chain joins TRBV5-1 and TRBJ2-5, with unresolved D. V gave up 0 bases and J gave up 1 base, with 10 bases separating them. CDR1 SGHRS and CDR2 YFSETQ come from the germline V gene. The CDR3 runs to 15 residues. The CDR3 protein is CASSLDGRPQETQYN. CDR3 DNA sequence: TGCGCCAGCAGCTTGGATGGACGACCCCAAGAGACCCAGTACAAC.

This clonotype was seen repeatedly, ten times or more. This chain links TRBV7-2 with TRBJ2-1; 8 nucleotides align to TRBD1. Trimming removed 2 bases from V and 4 bases from J; junction bases left unmatched: 10. Germline assignment: CDR1 SGHTA and CDR2 FQGNSA. The CDR3 has 17 residues. The CDR3 sequence: CASSLRTGTTVYNEQFF. CDR3 coding DNA: TGTGCCAGCAGCTTACGGACAGGGACAACTGTATACAATGAGCAGTTCTTC.

This clonotype was counted only a few times. The gene calls are TRBV5-1 and TRBJ2-7; 9 positions match TRBD2. The CDR3 has 17 amino acids. The germline gives CDR1 SGHRS, CDR2 YFSETQ. V was clipped by 3 bases and J by 0 bases; unmatched bases: 10. The DNA for the CDR3 is TGCGCCAGCAGCTGGGGACCAGCGGGGGGCTCCTCCTACGAGCAGTACTTC. This sequence encodes CASSWGPAGGSSYEQYF.

The chain is built from TRBV20-1 and TRBJ1-2; perhaps TRBD1 as D (5 bases). Trimming stripped 6 bases from V and 2 bases from J, with 19 bases between. From germline, CDR1 is DFQATT and CDR2 SNEGSKA (reference sequence). The CDR3 contains 15 residues. CDR3 DNA sequence: TGCAGTGCGCCAGGGCCGAGCATGCGGAACTATGGCTACACCTTC. This codes for CSAPGPSMRNYGYTF.

This clonotype was counted many times. The rearrangement joins TRBV2 to TRBJ2-1; TRBD1 might be the D (5 bases). The CDR3 covers 15 residues. CDR1 is SNHLY, CDR2 FYNNEI, per germline. Trimming cost V 5 bases and J 6 bases, with 17 bases left between them. DNA for the CDR3: TGTGCCAGCAGTCGGGTAGGGGTTTCTGGCAATGAGCAGTTCTTC. It specifies CASSRVGVSGNEQFF.